This is a list of T cell receptor beta chains from one sample in a study of identical twins. TCRdb fed the 5' RACE reads into MiXCR, producing one record per CDR3 protein. The sample yields around 570,000 distinct CDR3 sequences, 9% to 10% seen once. In addition, the sample was reused for a study of yellow fever vaccine responses in identical twins.

The material sequenced was PBMCs. The receptors shown here come from a woman aged 18-29 years in good health. CDR3s include the opening cysteine and the closing phenylalanine or tryptophan. Each record gives: V gene, D gene, J gene, clone size, CDR3 DNA, CDR3 protein. D genes are given only for firm matches. The listing skips clone size in some rows; elsewhere it reads once, few, many or a size class.

V: TRBV27
D: TRBD1
J: TRBJ2-2
size: few
DNA: TGTGCCAGCAGTCCCGACAGGGATCGGACCGGGGAGCTGTTTTTT
CDR3: CASSPDRDRTGELFF

V: TRBV20-1
D: TRBD2
J: TRBJ2-3
size: NA
DNA: TGCAGTGCTAGTGTAGGCGGGGGGATCACAGATACGCAGTATTTT
CDR3: CSASVGGGITDTQYF

V: TRBV28
D: TRBD2
J: TRBJ2-7
size: few
DNA: TGTGCCAGCAGTTTCTGGACTAGCGGGAGGGCTTACGAGCAGTACTTC
CDR3: CASSFWTSGRAYEQYF

V: TRBV5-5
D: TRBD2
J: TRBJ2-5
size: NA
DNA: TGTGCCAGCAGCCCACGGGGGGTGGGGGGAGAGACCCAGTACTTC
CDR3: CASSPRGVGGETQYF

V: TRBV7-2
D: TRBD1
J: TRBJ2-1
size: few
DNA: TGTGCCAGCACCTTCATAGGGAGTAGGGACAGGGTGTTTGAGCAGTTCTTC
CDR3: CASTFIGSRDRVFEQFF

V: TRBV2
D: NA
J: TRBJ2-7
size: NA
DNA: TGTGCCAGCCGGGGAATTTCCTACGAGCAGTACTTC
CDR3: CASRGISYEQYF

V: TRBV7-8
D: TRBD2
J: TRBJ2-2
size: few
DNA: TGTGCCAGCAGGACGGATAGCGGGAGGGCCACCGGGGAGCTGTTTTTT
CDR3: CASRTDSGRATGELFF

V: TRBV6-5
D: TRBD1
J: TRBJ2-3
size: many
DNA: TGTGCCAGCAGACAGGGGGCTACGCAGTATTTT
CDR3: CASRQGATQYF

V: TRBV29-1
D: NA
J: TRBJ1-1
size: NA
DNA: TGCAGCGTTGCGTCTGAATCCGACCATGGGGGCCTGAACACTGAAGCTTTCTTT
CDR3: CSVASESDHGGLNTEAFF

V: TRBV6-5
D: TRBD2
J: TRBJ2-7
size: few
DNA: TGTGCCAGCAGTTACTCGTTTAAGCAGCGGGGACCTTCCTACGAGCAGTACTTC
CDR3: CASSYSFKQRGPSYEQYF

V: TRBV15
D: NA
J: TRBJ2-7
size: NA
DNA: TGTGCCACCAGCACCGACTATTCCTCCTACGAGCAGTACTTC
CDR3: CATSTDYSSYEQYF

V: TRBV7-9
D: TRBD1
J: TRBJ2-7
size: many
DNA: TGTGCCAGCAGCTCGGGGACAGGGCGGGAGCAGTACTTC
CDR3: CASSSGTGREQYF

V: TRBV27
D: NA
J: TRBJ2-1
size: many
DNA: TGTGCCAGCAGTAGAACCTACAATGAGCAGTTCTTC
CDR3: CASSRTYNEQFF

V: TRBV14
D: NA
J: TRBJ1-2
size: many
DNA: TGTGCCAGCAGCCCCTCCAGACTCCCTCCCGAGAACTTC
CDR3: CASSPSRLPPENF

V: TRBV29-1
D: TRBD2
J: TRBJ2-3
size: few
DNA: TGCAGCGTTGCTGATTGGGCTAGCGGAGGCACAGATACGCAGTATTTT
CDR3: CSVADWASGGTDTQYF

V: TRBV6-5
D: TRBD2
J: TRBJ2-1
size: NA
DNA: TGTGCCAGCAGTTACGGGCGGGAGGGGAACGCCTACAATGAGCAGTTCTTC
CDR3: CASSYGREGNAYNEQFF

V: TRBV7-8
D: NA
J: TRBJ2-5
size: NA
DNA: TGTGCCAGCAGCTTCACAGGGACTTTACAAGAGACCCAGTACTTC
CDR3: CASSFTGTLQETQYF

V: TRBV12-5
D: NA
J: TRBJ2-7
size: NA
DNA: TGTGCTAGTGGTCGAGGATTTTACGAGCAGTACTTC
CDR3: CASGRGFYEQYF

V: TRBV20-1
D: NA
J: TRBJ2-7
size: NA
DNA: TGCAGTGCTAGAGATCTTTGGGGGGCCTACGAGCAGTACTTC
CDR3: CSARDLWGAYEQYF

V: TRBV7-7
D: NA
J: TRBJ1-1
size: few
DNA: TGTGCTAGCAGTTTCCTGGGGGACACTGAAGCTTTCTTT
CDR3: CASSFLGDTEAFF